These 15 T cell receptor beta chains originate from one sample sequenced in a study of CD4 and CD8 cells across lung adenocarcinoma regions (dated by TCRdb to the late 2010s). Library construction relied on PCR. Sequenced on a HiSeq X Ten. The raw public data were reprocessed by TCRdb itself: fastp quality trimming at Q25, MiXCR clonotype calling, in-frame beta chains only. CDR3 protein duplicates are merged, each entry listing the most common genes and DNA. Present in this sample are about 19,000 distinct CDR3 sequences, about 50% of which were seen just once. The leading ten clones occupy roughly 34% of the sample. Sequenced material: CD8+ T cells from the margin of a lung tumor. This specimen's cell subset or site label, interpreted: tumor margin region. These receptors were collected from a male donor with lung adenocarcinoma. The CD4 and CD8 labels of this study may be unreliable.

By its share, this clonotype is medium-sized. This chain uses TRBV27 with TRBJ2-5, with 10 bases matching TRBD1. The CDR3 is 15 residues long. Germline CDR1 MNHEY, CDR2 SMNVEV (reference sequence). The V and J ends lost 5 bases and 4 bases, in that order; junction bases with no gene match: 7. The CDR3: CASSRGGTGVETQYF. In DNA, the CDR3 is TGTGCCAGCAGTCGGGGGGGGACAGGGGTAGAGACCCAGTACTTC.

Ten or more counts support this clonotype. The chain joins TRBV24-1 to TRBJ1-2; tentative D call: TRBD1 (5 bases). Trimming took off 1 base at V and 8 bases at J, with 10 bases between the two ends. The CDR3 sequence is 13 residues long. The germline V gene has CDR1 KGHDR and CDR2 SFDVKD. CDR3 amino acids: CATSDFGGGGYTF. Written as DNA, the CDR3 is TGTGCCACCAGTGATTTTGGGGGAGGCGGCTACACCTTC.

The chain is built from TRBV27 and TRBJ2-1; D possibly corresponds to TRBD2 (6 bases). Near its end, the DNA agrees better with TRBJ2-7, so the J call may be wrong. From germline, CDR1 is MNHEY and CDR2 SMNVEV (reference sequence). The CDR3 is 15 residues long. As DNA, the CDR3 is TGTGCCAGCAGTTTACGGCAGGGACTCTCCTACGAGCAGTACTTC. Translation gives CASSLRQGLSYEQYF.

This clonotype was counted at least ten times. The chain uses TRBV10-2 and TRBJ2-7, with TRBD2 matching 14 bases. This CDR3 spans 14 amino acids. Germline values: CDR1 WSHSY, CDR2 SAAADI. V shed 10 bases, J shed 3 bases, and the junction held 5 bases outside the gene matches. The CDR3 loop reads CATGLAGAFYEQYF. The CDR3 DNA reads TGCGCCACGGGACTAGCGGGAGCTTTCTACGAGCAGTACTTC.

V usage is TRBV6-1 and J usage is TRBJ2-4; D possibly matches TRBD1 or TRBD2 (6 bases each). V lost 6 bases and J 13 bases, leaving 28 bases between the germline ends. The germline V gene encodes CDR1 MNHNS and CDR2 SASEGT. The CDR3 covers 16 residues. The CDR3 DNA is TGTGCCAGCAGGGGAGAAGGGGGGCGGGACAAAGACACCCAGTACTTC. As protein: CASRGEGGRDKDTQYF.

This chain connects TRBV5-5 to TRBJ2-2; the D is unclear. The V gene lost 5 bases and the J gene lost 0 bases, with 8 bases spanning the gap. This CDR3 comprises 14 residues. CDR1 SGHKS and CDR2 YYEKEE come from the germline V gene (reference sequence). CDR3 amino acids: CASRYIPNTGELFF. In DNA, the CDR3 is TGTGCCAGCAGATACATCCCGAACACCGGGGAGCTGTTTTTT.

The genes are TRBV12-3 or TRBV12-4 and TRBJ2-4; the D gene is possibly TRBD2 (7 bases). This CDR3 contains 18 residues. Between the trimmed V and J ends, which lost 3 bases and 5 bases, there was a span of 23 bases. The chain's CDR3 is CASSLGSRGGLDQNIQYF. For the CDR3, the DNA is TGTGCCAGCAGTTTGGGGAGTCGCGGGGGCCTTGACCAAAACATTCAGTACTTC.

This chain joins TRBV10-1 and TRBJ2-1; tentatively, D is TRBD1 or TRBD2 (5 bases each). Looked up from germline, CDR1 is WNHNN and CDR2 is SYGVQD (reference sequence). The CDR3 covers 14 residues. The V and J ends lost 5 bases and 6 bases respectively, with 14 bases between them. As DNA, the CDR3 is TGCGCCAGCAGTAGGGACCCAAGGGGCAATGAGCAGTTCTTC. Its translation is CASSRDPRGNEQFF.

This clonotype was found once. The chain couples TRBV10-1 to TRBJ2-1, with TRBD2 matching over 8 bases. CDR3 length equals 16 residues. With V trimmed by 4 bases and J by 0 bases, 5 bases remained unmatched. Germline CDR1 WNHNN, CDR2 SYGVQD (reference sequence). CDR3 amino acids: CASSVAGTSSYNEQFF. Here the CDR3 DNA reads TGCGCCAGCAGTGTAGCCGGGACTAGCTCCTACAATGAGCAGTTCTTC.

The chain combines TRBV30 with TRBJ2-3, with 7 bases identical to TRBD2. This CDR3 is 14 amino acids long. The V gene's germline CDR1 is GTSNPN and CDR2 SVGIG (reference sequence). With V trimmed by 0 bases and J by 1 base, 1 base remained unmatched. The CDR3 reads CAWSVAGGTDTQYF. The DNA of the CDR3 is TGTGCCTGGAGTGTTGCGGGAGGCACAGATACGCAGTATTTT.

J is TRBJ2-5 and V is TRBV7-8, with TRBD2 matching 10 bases. V dropped 3 bases and J dropped 4; count of bases not matched to a gene: 5. From germline, CDR1 is SGHVS and CDR2 FQNEAQ. The CDR3 extends over 15 amino acids. The CDR3 bases are TGTGCCAGCAGCTTCCTCCTAGCGGGAGCAGAGACCCAGTACTTC. It translates to CASSFLLAGAETQYF.

This clonotype appeared many times. V gene TRBV6-2 or TRBV6-3 combines with J gene TRBJ2-5, with D uncertain. Trimming cost V 7 bases and J 2 bases, with 8 bases left between them. This CDR3 comprises 12 residues. The germline V gene encodes CDR1 MNHEY and CDR2 SVGEGT. CDR3 loop: CASTAVQETQYF. Here the CDR3 DNA reads TGTGCCAGCACGGCCGTACAAGAGACCCAGTACTTC.

This clonotype was seen a handful of times. This chain links TRBV6-1 with TRBJ2-1; 8 bases are a match to TRBD1. The J call may be wrong; the DNA end is better matched by TRBJ2-7. From germline, CDR1 is MNHNS and CDR2 SASEGT. The CDR3 is made up of 14 amino acids. The CDR3: CASSRDRTPYEQYF. CDR3 in DNA: TGTGCCAGCAGCCGGGACAGGACCCCCTACGAGCAGTACTTC.

The chain recombines TRBV6-1 with TRBJ2-5, with no clear D. The J call is in doubt because the DNA end fits TRBJ2-7 better. The CDR3 extends over 14 amino acids. Looked up from germline, CDR1 is MNHNS and CDR2 is SASEGT. This chain's CDR3 is CASSEAALYYEQYF. Here the CDR3 DNA reads TGTGCCAGCAGTGAAGCGGCGCTATACTACGAGCAGTACTTC.

This chain connects TRBV9 to TRBJ2-3; 10 positions match TRBD2. The CDR3 spans 15 residues. Trimming cost V 4 bases and J 1 base; bases outside gene matches: 3. CDR1 SGDLS and CDR2 YYNGEE come from the germline V gene. The CDR3: CASSIGLAGTDTQYF. CDR3 DNA: TGTGCCAGCAGCATTGGACTAGCGGGCACAGATACGCAGTATTTT.